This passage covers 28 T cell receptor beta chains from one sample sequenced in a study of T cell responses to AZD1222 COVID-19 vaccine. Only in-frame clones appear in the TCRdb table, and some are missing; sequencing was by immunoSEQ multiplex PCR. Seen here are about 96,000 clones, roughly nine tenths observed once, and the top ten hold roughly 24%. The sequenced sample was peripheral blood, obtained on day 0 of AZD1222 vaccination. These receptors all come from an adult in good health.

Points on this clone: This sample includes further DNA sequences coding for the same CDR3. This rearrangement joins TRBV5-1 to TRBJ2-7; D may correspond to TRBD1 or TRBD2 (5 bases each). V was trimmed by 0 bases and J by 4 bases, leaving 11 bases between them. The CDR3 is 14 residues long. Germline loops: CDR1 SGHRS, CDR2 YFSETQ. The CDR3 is CASSLDSGSYEQYF. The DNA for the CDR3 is TGCGCCAGCAGCTTGGATTCAGGGAGTTACGAGCAGTACTTC.

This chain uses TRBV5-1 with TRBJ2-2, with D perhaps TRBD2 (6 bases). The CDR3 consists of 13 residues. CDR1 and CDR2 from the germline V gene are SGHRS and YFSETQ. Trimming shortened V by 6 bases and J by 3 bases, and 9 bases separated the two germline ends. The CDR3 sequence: CASMRGDTGELFF. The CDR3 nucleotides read TGCGCCAGCATGCGGGGAGACACCGGGGAGCTGTTTTTT.

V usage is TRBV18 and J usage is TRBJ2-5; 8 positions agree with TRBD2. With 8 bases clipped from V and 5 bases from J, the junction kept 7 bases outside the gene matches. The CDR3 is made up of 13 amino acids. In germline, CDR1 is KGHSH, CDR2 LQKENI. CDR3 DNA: TGTGCCAGCAAATCGGGAGGGGGTGAGACCCAGTACTTC. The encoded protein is CASKSGGGETQYF.

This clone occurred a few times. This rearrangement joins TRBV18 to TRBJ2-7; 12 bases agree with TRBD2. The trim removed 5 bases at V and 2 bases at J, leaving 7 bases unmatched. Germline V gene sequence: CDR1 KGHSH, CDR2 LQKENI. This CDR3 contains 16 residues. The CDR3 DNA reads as TGTGCCAGCTCAAATCCTAGCGGGAGGGTAGCCTACGAGCAGTACTTC. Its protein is CASSNPSGRVAYEQYF.

The chain's CDR3 is CASSIAGTGGFSYEQYF. The DNA of the CDR3 is TGTGCCAGTAGTATAGCCGGGACAGGGGGGTTCTCCTACGAGCAGTACTTC. The chain is built from TRBV19 and TRBJ2-7; 11 positions match TRBD1. The germline V gene encodes CDR1 LNHDA and CDR2 SQIVND (reference sequence). CDR3 length: 17 residues. Unmatched junction bases numbered 5, after V lost 1 base and J lost 0 bases.

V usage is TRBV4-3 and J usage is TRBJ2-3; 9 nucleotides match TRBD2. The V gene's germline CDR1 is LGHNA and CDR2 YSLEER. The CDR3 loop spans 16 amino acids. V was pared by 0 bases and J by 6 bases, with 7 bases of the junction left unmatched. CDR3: CASSQDLSGRGDTQYF. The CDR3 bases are TGCGCCAGCAGCCAAGATCTTAGCGGGAGAGGGGATACGCAGTATTTT.

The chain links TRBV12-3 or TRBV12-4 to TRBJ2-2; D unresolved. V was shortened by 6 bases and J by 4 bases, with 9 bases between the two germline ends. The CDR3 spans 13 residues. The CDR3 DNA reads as TGTGCCAGCAGCTACTCGGCCACCGGGGAGCTGTTTTTT. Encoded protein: CASSYSATGELFF.

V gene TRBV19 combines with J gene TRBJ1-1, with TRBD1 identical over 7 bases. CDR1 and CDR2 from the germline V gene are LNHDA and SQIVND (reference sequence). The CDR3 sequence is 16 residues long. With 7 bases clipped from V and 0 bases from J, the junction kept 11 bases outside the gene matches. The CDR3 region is CASTQGGVLMNTEAFF. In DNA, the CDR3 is TGTGCCAGTACCCAGGGGGGGGTCCTCATGAACACTGAAGCTTTCTTT.

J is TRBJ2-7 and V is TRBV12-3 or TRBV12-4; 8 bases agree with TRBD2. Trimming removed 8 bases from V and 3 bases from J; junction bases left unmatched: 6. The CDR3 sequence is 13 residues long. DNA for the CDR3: TGTGCCAGCGCCCAGGGACTAGTCTACGAGCAGTACTTC. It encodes CASAQGLVYEQYF.

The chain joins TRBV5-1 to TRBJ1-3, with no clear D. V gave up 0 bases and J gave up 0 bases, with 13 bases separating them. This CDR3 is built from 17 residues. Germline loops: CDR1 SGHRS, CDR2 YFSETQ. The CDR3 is CASSLAGGDNSGNTIYF. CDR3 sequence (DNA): TGCGCCAGCAGCTTGGCCGGTGGAGACAACTCTGGAAACACCATATATTTT.

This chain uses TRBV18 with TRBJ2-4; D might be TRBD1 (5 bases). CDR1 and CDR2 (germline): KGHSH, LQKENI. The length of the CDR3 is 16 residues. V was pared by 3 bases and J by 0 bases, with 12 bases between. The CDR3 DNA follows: TGTGCCAGCTCACCCCAGACAGTATTAGCCAAAAACATTCAGTACTTC. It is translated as CASSPQTVLAKNIQYF.

Written as DNA, the CDR3 is TGTGCCAGCATTCCACAGGGCCGAGCTGAAGCTTTCTTT. Translating it yields CASIPQGRAEAFF. This chain links TRBV28 with TRBJ1-1; TRBD1 might be the D (6 bases). CDR3 length: 13 amino acids. Germline values: CDR1 MDHEN, CDR2 SYDVKM. Trimming pared 7 bases from V and 6 bases from J, leaving 15 bases between. Full variable domain (remainder filled in from reference TRBV28 and TRBJ1-1): DVKVTQSSRYLVKRTGEKVFLECVQDMDHENMFWYRQDPGLGLRLIYFSYDVKMKEKGDIPEGYSVSREKKERFSLILESASTNQTSMYLCASIPQGRAEAFFGQGTRLTVV.

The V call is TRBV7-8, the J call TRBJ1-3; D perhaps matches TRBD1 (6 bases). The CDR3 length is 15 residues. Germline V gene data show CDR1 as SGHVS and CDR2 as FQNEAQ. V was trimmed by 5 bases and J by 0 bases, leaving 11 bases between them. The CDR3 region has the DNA TGTGCCAGCAGCATCAAAGGGGGCTCTGGAAACACCATATATTTT. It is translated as CASSIKGGSGNTIYF.

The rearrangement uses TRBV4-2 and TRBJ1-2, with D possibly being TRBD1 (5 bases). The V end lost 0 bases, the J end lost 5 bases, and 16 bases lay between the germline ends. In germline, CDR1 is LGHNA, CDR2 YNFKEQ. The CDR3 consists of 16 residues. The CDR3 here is CASSQDLVQDPYGYTF. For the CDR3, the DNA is TGTGCCAGCAGCCAAGATCTTGTACAGGACCCATATGGCTACACCTTC.

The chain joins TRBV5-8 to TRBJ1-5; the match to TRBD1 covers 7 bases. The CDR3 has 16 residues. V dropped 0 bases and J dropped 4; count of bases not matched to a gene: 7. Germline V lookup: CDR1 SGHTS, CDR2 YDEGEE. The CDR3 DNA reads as TGTGCCAGCAGCTTGGGACAGGGAGGTGAAAATCAGCCCCAGCATTTT. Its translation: CASSLGQGGENQPQHF.

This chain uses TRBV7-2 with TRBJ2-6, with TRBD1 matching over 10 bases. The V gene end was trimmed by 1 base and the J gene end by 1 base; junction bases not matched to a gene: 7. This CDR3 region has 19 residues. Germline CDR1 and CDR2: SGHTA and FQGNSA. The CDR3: CASSLVGQGLGSGANVLTF. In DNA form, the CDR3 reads TGTGCCAGCAGCTTAGTGGGACAGGGGCTGGGGTCTGGGGCCAACGTCCTGACTTTC.

CDR3 in amino acids: CASTTPSGTSVTGELFF. The CDR3 DNA follows: TGTGCCAGCACCACCCCCTCCGGGACTAGCGTTACCGGGGAGCTGTTTTTT. V and J are TRBV28 and TRBJ2-2; 10 bases align to TRBD2. The junction had 13 bases not matched to a gene; V was cut back by 7 bases and J by 5 bases. Germline CDR1 MDHEN, CDR2 SYDVKM. The CDR3 runs to 17 residues.

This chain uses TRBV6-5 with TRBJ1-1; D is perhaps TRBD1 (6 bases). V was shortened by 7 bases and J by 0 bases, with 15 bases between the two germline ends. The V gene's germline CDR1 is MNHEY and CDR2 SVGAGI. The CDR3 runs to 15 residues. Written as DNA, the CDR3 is TGTGCCAGCAATCACAAAAGGGGGTTGAACACTGAAGCTTTCTTT. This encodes CASNHKRGLNTEAFF.

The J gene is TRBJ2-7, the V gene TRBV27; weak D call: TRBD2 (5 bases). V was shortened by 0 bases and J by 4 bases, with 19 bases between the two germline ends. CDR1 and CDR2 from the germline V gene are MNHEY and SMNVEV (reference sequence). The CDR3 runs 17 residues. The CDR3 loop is CASSLSPTRGKKYEQYF. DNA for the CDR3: TGTGCCAGCAGTTTATCGCCCACTAGAGGGAAGAAGTACGAGCAGTACTTC.

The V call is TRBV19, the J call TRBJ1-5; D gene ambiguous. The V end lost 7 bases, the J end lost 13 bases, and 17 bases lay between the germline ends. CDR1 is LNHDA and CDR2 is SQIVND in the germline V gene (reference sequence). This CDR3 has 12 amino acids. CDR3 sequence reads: CASKGGMRLQHF. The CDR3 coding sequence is TGTGCCAGTAAAGGAGGGATGCGGCTTCAGCATTTT.

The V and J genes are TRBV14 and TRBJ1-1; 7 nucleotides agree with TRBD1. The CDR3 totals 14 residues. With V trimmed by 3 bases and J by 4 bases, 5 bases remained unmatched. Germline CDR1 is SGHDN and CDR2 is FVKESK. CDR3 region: CASSQSAGGTEAFF. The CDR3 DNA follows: TGTGCCAGCAGCCAGTCCGCAGGGGGCACTGAAGCTTTCTTT.

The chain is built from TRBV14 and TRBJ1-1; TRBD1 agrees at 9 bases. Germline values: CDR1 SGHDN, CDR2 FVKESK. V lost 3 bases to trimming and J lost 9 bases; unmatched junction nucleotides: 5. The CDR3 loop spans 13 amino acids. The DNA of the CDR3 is TGTGCCAGCAGCCACGCCGGGACAGGGAAAGCTTTCTTT. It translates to CASSHAGTGKAFF.

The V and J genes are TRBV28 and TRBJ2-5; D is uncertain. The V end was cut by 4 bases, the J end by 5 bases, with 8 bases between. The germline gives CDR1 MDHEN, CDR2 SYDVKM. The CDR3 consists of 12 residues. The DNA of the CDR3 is TGTGCCAGCAGTTCGGGTTGGGAGACCCAGTACTTC. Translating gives CASSSGWETQYF.

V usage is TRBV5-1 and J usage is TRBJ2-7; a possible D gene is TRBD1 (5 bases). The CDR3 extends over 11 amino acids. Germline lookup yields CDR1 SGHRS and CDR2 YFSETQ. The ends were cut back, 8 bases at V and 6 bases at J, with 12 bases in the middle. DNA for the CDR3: TGCGCCAGTACGGGTCAGGGCGAGCAGTACTTC. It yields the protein CASTGQGEQYF.

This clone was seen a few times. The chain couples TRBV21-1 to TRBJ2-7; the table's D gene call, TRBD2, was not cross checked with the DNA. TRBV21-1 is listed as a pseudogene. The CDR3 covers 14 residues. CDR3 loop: CASSKRDSPYEQYF. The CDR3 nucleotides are TGTGCCAGCAGCAAAAGGGACTCCCCCTACGAGCAGTACTTC.

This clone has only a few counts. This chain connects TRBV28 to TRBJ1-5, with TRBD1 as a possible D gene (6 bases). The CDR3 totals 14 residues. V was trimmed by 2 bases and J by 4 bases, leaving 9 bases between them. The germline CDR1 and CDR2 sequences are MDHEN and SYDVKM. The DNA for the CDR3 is TGTGCCAGCAGTTTAGGGGGGCGGAATCAGCCCCAGCATTTT. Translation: CASSLGGRNQPQHF.

The CDR3 DNA follows: TGTGCCACCAGTGATTTAGGGGACCCACAGGAGACCCAGTACTTC. Translating gives CATSDLGDPQETQYF. The rearrangement links TRBV24-1 to TRBJ2-5; tentatively, D is TRBD1 or TRBD2 (5 bases each). The germline CDR1 and CDR2 sequences are KGHDR and SFDVKD. Trimming stripped 1 base from V and 5 bases from J, with 13 bases between. The CDR3 has 15 residues.

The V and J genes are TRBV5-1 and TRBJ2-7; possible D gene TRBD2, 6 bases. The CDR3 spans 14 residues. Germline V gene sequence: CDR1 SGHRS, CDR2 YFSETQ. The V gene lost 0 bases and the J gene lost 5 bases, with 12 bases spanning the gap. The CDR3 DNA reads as TGCGCCAGCAGCTTGGCGGGGGAACTGGACGAGCAGTACTTC. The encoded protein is CASSLAGELDEQYF. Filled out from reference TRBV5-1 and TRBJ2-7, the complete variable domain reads KAGVTQTPRYLIKTRGQQVTLSCSPISGHRSVSWYQQTPGQGLQFLFEYFSETQRNKGNFPGRFSGRQFSNSRSEMNVSTLELGDSALYLCASSLAGELDEQYFGPGTRLTVT.